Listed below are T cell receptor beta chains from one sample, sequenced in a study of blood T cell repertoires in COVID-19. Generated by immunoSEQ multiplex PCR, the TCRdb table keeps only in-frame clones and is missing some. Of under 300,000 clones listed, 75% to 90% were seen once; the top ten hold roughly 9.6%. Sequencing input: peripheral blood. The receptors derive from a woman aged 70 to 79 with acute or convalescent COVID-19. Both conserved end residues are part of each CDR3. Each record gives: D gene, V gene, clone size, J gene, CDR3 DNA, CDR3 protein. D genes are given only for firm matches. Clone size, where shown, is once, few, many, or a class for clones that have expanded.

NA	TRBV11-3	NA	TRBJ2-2	TGTGCCAGCAGCTTACAGGGCGGCGGGGAGCTGTTTTTT	CASSLQGGGELFF
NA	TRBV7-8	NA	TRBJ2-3	TGTGCCAGCAGCCTCGAGGGGGGCACAGATACGCAGTATTTT	CASSLEGGTDTQYF
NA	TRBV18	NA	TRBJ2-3	TGTGCCAGCTCACCATTTCACTCCACAGATACGCAGTATTTT	CASSPFHSTDTQYF
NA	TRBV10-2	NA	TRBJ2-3	TGCGCCAGCAGTGAGTCGACGGCTAGCGCTACAGATACGCAGTATTTT	CASSESTASATDTQYF
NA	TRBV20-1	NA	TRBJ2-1	TGCAGTGCTATACAGGACAATGAGCAGTTCTTC	CSAIQDNEQFF
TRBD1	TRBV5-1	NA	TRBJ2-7	TGCGCCAGCAGCTTGGGACCGGACAGGGCTACCTACGAGCAGTACTTC	CASSLGPDRATYEQYF
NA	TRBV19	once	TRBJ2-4	TGTGCCAGTAAGGACAGACGAAACATTCAGTACTTC	CASKDRRNIQYF
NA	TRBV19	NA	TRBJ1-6	TGTGCCAGTAGTATAGGGACAGATGGAAGCTCCTATAATTCACCCCTCCACTTT	CASSIGTDGSSYNSPLHF
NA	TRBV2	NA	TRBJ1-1	TGTGCCAGCAGTGACAGGGGCTCTCTAATAGGCACTGAAGCTTTCTTT	CASSDRGSLIGTEAFF
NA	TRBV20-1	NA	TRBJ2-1	TGCAGTGCTAGGGTCGTGGAGGAGCAGTTCTTC	CSARVVEEQFF
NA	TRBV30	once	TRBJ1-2	TGTGCCTGGAGACCTAGACCACCCTATGGCTACACCTTC	CAWRPRPPYGYTF
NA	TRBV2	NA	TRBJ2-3	TGTGCCAGCAGGGAGGGAGTGGGCACAGATACGCAGTATTTT	CASREGVGTDTQYF
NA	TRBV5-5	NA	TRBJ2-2	TGTGCCAGCAGCTTAATCGGCGGGACTCACCAGACCGGGGAGCTGTTTTTT	CASSLIGGTHQTGELFF
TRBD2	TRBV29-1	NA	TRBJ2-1	TGCAGCGTTGCGGAGCGGGGATACAATGAGCAGTTCTTC	CSVAERGYNEQFF
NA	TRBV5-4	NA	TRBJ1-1	TGTGCCAGCAGCTTACAGGGCATGAACACTGAAGCTTTCTTT	CASSLQGMNTEAFF
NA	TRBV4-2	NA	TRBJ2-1	TGTGCCAGCAGCCAAGAAGGGGCGGTTAACAATGAGCAGTTCTTC	CASSQEGAVNNEQFF
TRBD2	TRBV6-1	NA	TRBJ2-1	TGTGCCAGCAGTGAAGCGCTAAGCGGGATCTCCTACAATGAGCAGTTCTTC	CASSEALSGISYNEQFF
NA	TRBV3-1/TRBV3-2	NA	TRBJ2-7	TGTGCCAGCAGCCAATACTCGAACGAGCAGTACTTC	CASSQYSNEQYF
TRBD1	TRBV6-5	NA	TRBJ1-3	TGTGCCAGCAGTTACGGGCCAGGGGGCTCTGGAAACACCATATATTTT	CASSYGPGGSGNTIYF
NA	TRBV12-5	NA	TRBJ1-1	TGTGCTAGTGGTTTGGGAGTGAACACTGAAGCTTTCTTT	CASGLGVNTEAFF
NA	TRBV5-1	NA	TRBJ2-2	TGCGCCAGCAGCTTATCAGCGGGCGGGAACACCGGGGAGCTGTTTTTT	CASSLSAGGNTGELFF
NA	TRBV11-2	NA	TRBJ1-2	TGTGCCAGCAGCCCGGACAGCCTCTATGGCTACACCTTC	CASSPDSLYGYTF
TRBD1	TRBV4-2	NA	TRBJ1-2	TGTGCCAGCAGCCAAGACCCAGGGGGGAACTATGGCTACACCTTC	CASSQDPGGNYGYTF
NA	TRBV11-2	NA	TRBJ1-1	TGTGCCAGCAGCTTGACAGTAGGGCTCACTGAAGCTTTCTTT	CASSLTVGLTEAFF
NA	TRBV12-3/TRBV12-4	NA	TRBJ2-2	TGTGCCAGCAGTCCAGGGCCCGGGGAGCTGTTTTTT	CASSPGPGELFF
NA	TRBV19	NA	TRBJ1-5	TGTGCCAGTAGCCCTGATGGAGGGCCCCAGCATTTT	CASSPDGGPQHF
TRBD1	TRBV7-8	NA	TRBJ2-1	TGTGCCAGCAGCCAGGACAGGGGATGGGGCAATGAGCAGTTCTTC	CASSQDRGWGNEQFF
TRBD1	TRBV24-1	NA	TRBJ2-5	TGTGCCACCAGTGGCGGGGCAGGGGGCGCGGAGACCCAGTACTTC	CATSGGAGGAETQYF
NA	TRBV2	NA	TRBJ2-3	TGTGCCAGCAGTGTCGGGGGAGGCGATACGCAGTATTTT	CASSVGGGDTQYF
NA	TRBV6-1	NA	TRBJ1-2	TGTGCCAGCAGTGACCAACAGAGCCCGCGGCGGGACTTC	CASSDQQSPRRDF
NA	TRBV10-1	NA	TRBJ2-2	TGCGCCAGCAGTTTCCCGGGGGGCGCGGGGAACACCGGGGAGCTGTTTTTT	CASSFPGGAGNTGELFF
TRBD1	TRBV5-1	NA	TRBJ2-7	TGCGCCAGCAGCTCCGGCCCGGGATCAGGGGGCAACGAGCAGTACTTC	CASSSGPGSGGNEQYF